The source of this T cell receptor (beta chain) is a study of T-cell reconstitution after alpha-beta-depleted transplantation in children. The TCRbeta library incorporated unique molecular identifiers. TCRdb re-analysed the PCR reads in MiXCR, keeping a single row per CDR3 protein. The sample includes some 550,000 distinct CDR3 sequences, approximately 16% seen only once; the top ten take roughly 3.3%. The length of the CDR3 is 18 residues. The germline CDR1 and CDR2 sequences are MGHRA and YSYEKL. Losses at the gene ends were 0 bases for V and 1 base for J; bases not matched to a gene: 10. The V gene is TRBV4-1, the J gene TRBJ1-2; 8 nucleotides agree with TRBD1. The sequences come from PBMCs from the stem cell graft donor, collected from the stem cell graft. The sequence came from a human donor who donated a stem cell graft to a child with acute lymphoblastic leukemia. The CDR3 here is CASSQDPRPGQDNYGYTF. The DNA of the CDR3 is TGCGCCAGCAGCCAAGATCCCCGCCCGGGACAGGATAACTATGGCTACACCTTC.